Sequencing of this T cell receptor (beta chain) was carried out in a study of Graves' ophthalmopathy and Graves' hyperthyroidism. The CDR3 runs to 15 residues. Germline V gene sequence: CDR1 MDHEN, CDR2 SYDVKM. With V trimmed by 5 bases and J by 5 bases, 11 bases remained unmatched. RNA served as the template for amplifying TCR beta CDR3 regions. Scientists carried out first-round RT-PCR using HTBI primers and then a second-round multiplex PCR. TCRdb ran MiXCR on the multiplex PCR reads and lists one entry per CDR3 protein. The profile shows about 480,000 distinct CDR3 sequences, roughly 14% of them singletons.

The V gene is TRBV28, the J gene TRBJ2-5; the match to TRBD1 covers 7 bases. Specimen: blood. This receptor was taken from a woman in her 30s with Graves' ophthalmopathy. DNA of the CDR3: TGTGCCAGCAGTCCCCGACAGGGTACCATGGAGACCCAGTACTTC. This translates into CASSPRQGTMETQYF.